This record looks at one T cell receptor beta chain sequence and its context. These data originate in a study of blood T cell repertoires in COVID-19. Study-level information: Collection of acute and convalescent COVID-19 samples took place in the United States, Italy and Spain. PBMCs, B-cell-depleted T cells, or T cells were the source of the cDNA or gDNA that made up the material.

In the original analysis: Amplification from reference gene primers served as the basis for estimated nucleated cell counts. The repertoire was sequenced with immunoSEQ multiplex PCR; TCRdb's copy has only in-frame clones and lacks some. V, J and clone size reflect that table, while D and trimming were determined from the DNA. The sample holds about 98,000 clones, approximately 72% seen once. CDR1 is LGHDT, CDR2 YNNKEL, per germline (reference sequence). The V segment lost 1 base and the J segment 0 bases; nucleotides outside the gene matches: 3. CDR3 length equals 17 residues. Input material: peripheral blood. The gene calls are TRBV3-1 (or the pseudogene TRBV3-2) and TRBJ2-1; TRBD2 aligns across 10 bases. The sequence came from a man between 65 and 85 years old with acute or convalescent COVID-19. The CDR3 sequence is CASSQGLAGSSYNEQFF. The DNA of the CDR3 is TGTGCCAGCAGCCAAGGACTAGCGGGCAGCTCCTACAATGAGCAGTTCTTC.